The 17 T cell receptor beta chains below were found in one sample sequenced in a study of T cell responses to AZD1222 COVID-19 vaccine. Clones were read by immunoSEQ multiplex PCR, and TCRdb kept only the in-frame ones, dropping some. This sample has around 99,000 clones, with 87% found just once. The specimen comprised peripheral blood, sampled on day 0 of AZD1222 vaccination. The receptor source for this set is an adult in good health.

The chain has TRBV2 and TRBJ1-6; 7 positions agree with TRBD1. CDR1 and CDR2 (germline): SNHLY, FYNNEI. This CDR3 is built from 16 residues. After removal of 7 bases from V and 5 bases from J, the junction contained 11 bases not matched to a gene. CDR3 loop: CASNGKGGWDNSPLHF. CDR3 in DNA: TGTGCCAGCAATGGAAAAGGGGGCTGGGATAATTCACCCCTCCACTTT.

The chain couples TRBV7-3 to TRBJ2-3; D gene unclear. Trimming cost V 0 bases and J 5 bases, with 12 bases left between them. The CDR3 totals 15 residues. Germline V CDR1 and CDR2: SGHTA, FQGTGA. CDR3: CASSLTPAQGDTQYF. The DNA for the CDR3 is TGTGCCAGCAGCTTAACACCAGCCCAAGGAGATACGCAGTATTTT.

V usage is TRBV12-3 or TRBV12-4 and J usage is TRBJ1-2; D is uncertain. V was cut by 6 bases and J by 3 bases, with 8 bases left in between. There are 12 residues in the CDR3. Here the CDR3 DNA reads TGTGCCAGCAGCGCGCAATACTATGGCTACACCTTC. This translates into CASSAQYYGYTF.

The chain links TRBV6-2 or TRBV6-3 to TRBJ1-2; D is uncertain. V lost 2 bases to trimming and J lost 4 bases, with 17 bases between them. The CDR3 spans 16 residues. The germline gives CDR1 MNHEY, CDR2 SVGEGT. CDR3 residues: CASSYPTDLRGYGYTF. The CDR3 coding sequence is TGTGCCAGCAGTTACCCGACGGACCTTCGGGGCTATGGCTACACCTTC.

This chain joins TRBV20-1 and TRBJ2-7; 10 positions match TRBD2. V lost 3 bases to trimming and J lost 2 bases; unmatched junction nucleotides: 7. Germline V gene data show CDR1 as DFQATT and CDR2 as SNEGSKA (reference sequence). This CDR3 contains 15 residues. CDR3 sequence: CSASPWTSGTYEQYF. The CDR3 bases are TGCAGTGCTAGTCCCTGGACTAGCGGAACCTACGAGCAGTACTTC.

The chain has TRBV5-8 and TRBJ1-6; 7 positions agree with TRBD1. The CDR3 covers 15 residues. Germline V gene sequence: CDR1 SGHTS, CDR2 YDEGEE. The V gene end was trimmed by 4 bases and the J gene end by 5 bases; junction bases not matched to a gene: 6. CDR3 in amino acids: CASSKGQVDNSPLHF. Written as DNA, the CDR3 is TGTGCCAGCAGCAAAGGACAGGTGGATAATTCACCCCTCCACTTT.

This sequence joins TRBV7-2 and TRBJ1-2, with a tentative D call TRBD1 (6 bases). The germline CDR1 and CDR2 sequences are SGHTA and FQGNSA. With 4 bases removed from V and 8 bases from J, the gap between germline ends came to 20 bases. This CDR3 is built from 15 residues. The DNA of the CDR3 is TGTGCCAGCAGCTCCACAGGGTTCCCTCCGCACGGCTACACCTTC. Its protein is CASSSTGFPPHGYTF.

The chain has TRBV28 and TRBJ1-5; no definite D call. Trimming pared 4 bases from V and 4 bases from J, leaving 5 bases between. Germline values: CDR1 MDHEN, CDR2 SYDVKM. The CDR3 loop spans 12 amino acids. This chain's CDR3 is CASSSLNQPQHF. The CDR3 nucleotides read TGTGCCAGCAGTTCTCTTAATCAGCCCCAGCATTTT.

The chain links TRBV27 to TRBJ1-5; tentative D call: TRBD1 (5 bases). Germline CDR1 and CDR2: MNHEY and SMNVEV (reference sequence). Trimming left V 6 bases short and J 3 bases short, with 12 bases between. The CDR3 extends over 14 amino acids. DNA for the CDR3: TGTGCCAGCAGCCCGGGGGGGTTCAATCAGCCCCAGCATTTT. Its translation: CASSPGGFNQPQHF.

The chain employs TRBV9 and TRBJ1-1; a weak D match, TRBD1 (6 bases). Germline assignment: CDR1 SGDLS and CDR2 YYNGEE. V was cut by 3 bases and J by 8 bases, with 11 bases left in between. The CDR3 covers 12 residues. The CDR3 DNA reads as TGTGCCAGCAGCGGAACAGGGCCCGAAGCTTTCTTT. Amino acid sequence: CASSGTGPEAFF.

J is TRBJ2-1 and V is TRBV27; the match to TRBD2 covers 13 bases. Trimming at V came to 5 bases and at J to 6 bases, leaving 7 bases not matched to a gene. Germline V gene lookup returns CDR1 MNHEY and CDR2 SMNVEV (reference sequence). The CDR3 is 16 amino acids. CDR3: CASSARTSGSSNEQFF. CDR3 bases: TGTGCCAGCAGTGCCCGGACTAGCGGGAGCAGCAATGAGCAGTTCTTC.

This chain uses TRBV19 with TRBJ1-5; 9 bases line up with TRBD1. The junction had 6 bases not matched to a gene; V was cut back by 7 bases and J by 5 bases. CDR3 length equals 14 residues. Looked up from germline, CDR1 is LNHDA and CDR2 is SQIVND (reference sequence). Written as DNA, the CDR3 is TGTGCCAGTAAAAGGGGACAGGGCGATCAGCCCCAGCATTTT. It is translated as CASKRGQGDQPQHF.

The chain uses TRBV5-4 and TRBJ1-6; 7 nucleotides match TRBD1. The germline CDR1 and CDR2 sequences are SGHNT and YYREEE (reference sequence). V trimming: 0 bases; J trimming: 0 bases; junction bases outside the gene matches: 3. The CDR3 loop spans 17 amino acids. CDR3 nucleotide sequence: TGTGCCAGCAGCTTGGAGACAGGGAGCTCCTATAATTCACCCCTCCACTTT. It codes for CASSLETGSSYNSPLHF.

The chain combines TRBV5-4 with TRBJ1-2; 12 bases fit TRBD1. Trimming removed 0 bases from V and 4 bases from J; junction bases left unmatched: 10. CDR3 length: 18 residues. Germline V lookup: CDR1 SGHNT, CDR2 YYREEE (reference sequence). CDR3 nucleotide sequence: TGTGCCAGCAGCTTGGGTGGGGGACAGGGGGCGCCGGGCTATGGCTACACCTTC. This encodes CASSLGGGQGAPGYGYTF.

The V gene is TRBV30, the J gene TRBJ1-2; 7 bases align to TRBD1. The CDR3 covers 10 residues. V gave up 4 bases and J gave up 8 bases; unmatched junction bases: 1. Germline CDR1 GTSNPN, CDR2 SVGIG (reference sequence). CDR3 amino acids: CAWKQGGYTF. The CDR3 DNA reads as TGTGCCTGGAAACAGGGGGGCTACACCTTC.

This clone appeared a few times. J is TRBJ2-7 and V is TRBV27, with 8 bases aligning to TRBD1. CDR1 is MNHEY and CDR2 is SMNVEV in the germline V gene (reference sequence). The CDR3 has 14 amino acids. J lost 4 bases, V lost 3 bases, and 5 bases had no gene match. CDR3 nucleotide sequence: TGTGCCAGCAGTTTTGGACAGGGACGATACGAGCAGTACTTC. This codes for CASSFGQGRYEQYF.

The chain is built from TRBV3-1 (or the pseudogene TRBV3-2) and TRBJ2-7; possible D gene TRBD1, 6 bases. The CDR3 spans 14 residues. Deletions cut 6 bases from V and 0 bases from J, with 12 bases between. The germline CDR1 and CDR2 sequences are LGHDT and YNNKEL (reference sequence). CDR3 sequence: CASRPGHSSYEQYF. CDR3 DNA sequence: TGTGCCAGCAGGCCGGGACACAGCTCCTACGAGCAGTACTTC.